This T cell receptor (beta chain) was recorded in a study of T-cell reconstitution after alpha-beta-depleted transplantation in children. Study results and limitations: T-cell counts and diversity at one year post-transplant came mainly from newly produced T cells. Several patients had high TCRbeta diversity at day 60; it came from surviving recipient T cells and thymic progenitors. Roughly two months post-transplant, alpha-beta T cells reportedly originated from several hundred graft clones that had expanded.

This clonotype came up many times. Its antigen is not identified. Using unique molecular identifiers, the investigators prepared the TCRbeta library. Using its own MiXCR run on the PCR reads, TCRdb lists one record per CDR3 protein. Of about 170,000 distinct CDR3 sequences detected, 11% appear once; the ten largest clones hold about 12%. This clonotype originated in a boy aged 2 to 10 with acute myeloid leukemia, due to receive a stem cell transplant. The starting material was PBMCs, obtained before TCRalphabeta/CD19-depleted stem cell transplant.

In nucleotides, the CDR3 is TGTGCCAGCAGCCCGAGGGTGGGACAGGGCGCTACAGTCTCTGGAAACACCATATATTTT. It specifies CASSPRVGQGATVSGNTIYF. The chain uses TRBV3-1 and TRBJ1-3; 9 bases align to TRBD1. Germline trimming cut 4 bases from V and 0 bases from J; bases unmatched to any gene: 16. CDR3 length: 20 residues. Germline CDR1 is LGHDT and CDR2 is YNNKEL (reference sequence). The whole variable domain, remainder taken from reference TRBV3-1 and TRBJ1-3, is DTAVSQTPKYLVTQMGNDKSIKCEQNLGHDTMYWYKQDSKKFLKIMFSYNNKELIINETVPNRFSPKSPDKAHLNLHINSLELGDSAVYFCASSPRVGQGATVSGNTIYFGEGSWLTVV.